This TCR beta chain was recovered during a study of T cell clones after liver transplantation. For this clone: The antigen is unknown.

V was clipped by 2 bases and J by 4 bases, with 12 bases between them. CDR1 LNHDA and CDR2 SQIVND come from the germline V gene (reference sequence). There are 15 residues in the CDR3. Using immunoSEQ multiplex PCR, the repertoire was profiled, and TCRdb retains in-frame clones only, with some absent. The sample contains roughly 60,000 clones, 70% of which appear only once. Findings and limits, study-wide: Circulating graft-donor-reactive CD4 TCRbeta sequences fell significantly post-transplant in most of the 8 subjects.

This chain joins TRBV19 and TRBJ2-1; tentative D call: TRBD2 (6 bases). The TCR comes from a human patient who received a liver transplant. Some T cells may be provided by the graft donor. The sequencing here drew on CD4+ T cells from blood, taken at the roughly 16-month timepoint. CDR3 region: CASSISLAVYNEQFF. CDR3 in DNA: TGTGCCAGTAGTATATCGTTAGCGGTTTACAATGAGCAGTTCTTC. The complete variable domain, with remaining parts taken from reference TRBV19 and TRBJ2-1, reads DGGITQSPKYLFRKEGQNVTLSCEQNLNHDAMYWYRQDPGQGLRLIYYSQIVNDFQKGDIAEGYSVSREKKESFPLTVTSAQKNPTAFYLCASSISLAVYNEQFFGPGTRLTVL.